This entry lists 6 T cell receptor beta chains sequenced from one sample in a study of blood T cell repertoires in COVID-19 (dated by TCRdb to the early 2020s). The protocol used for the library was the immunoSEQ multiplex PCR assay. TCRdb limited this immuneACCESS table to in-frame rearrangements with V and J called. A share of clones is missing; checked studies link under half to unresolved V genes, and the rest is unexplained. In this sample the table shows some 700,000 clones, approximately 90% of which occur a single time. Together, the top ten hold approximately 0.25% of the sample. The sequenced material came from peripheral blood. These receptors were collected from a woman between 18 and 30 years old with acute or convalescent COVID-19.

The chain combines TRBV18 with TRBJ1-2; 8 bases agree with TRBD1. The CDR3 is made up of 17 amino acids. V shed 2 bases, J shed 0 bases, and the junction held 8 bases outside the gene matches. Looked up from germline, CDR1 is KGHSH and CDR2 is LQKENI. This CDR3 is CASSPMGQVPPNYGYTF. CDR3 coding DNA: TGTGCCAGCTCACCAATGGGACAGGTACCCCCTAACTATGGCTACACCTTC.

The chain has TRBV12-5 and TRBJ2-1, with 8 bases that match TRBD2. The length of the CDR3 is 21 residues. Germline CDR1 LGHNT, CDR2 FRNRAP. V lost 3 bases to trimming and J lost 3 bases; unmatched junction nucleotides: 22. The DNA for the CDR3 is TGTGCTAGTGGTTTCCCCTCTAGTCTAAGGGCGGGGGGACCCAGCTACAATGAGCAGTTCTTC. It translates to CASGFPSSLRAGGPSYNEQFF.

The V call is TRBV9, the J call TRBJ2-3; TRBD1 is a possible D gene (8 bases). CDR3 length equals 16 residues. CDR1 and CDR2 (germline): SGDLS, YYNGEE. V was clipped by 4 bases and J by 5 bases, with 20 bases between them. The CDR3 DNA reads as TGTGCCAGCAGCCCTCAGGGGGCTAGCGGTCTAGATACGCAGTATTTT. Its translation: CASSPQGASGLDTQYF.

V is TRBV4-1 and J is TRBJ2-7; TRBD2 aligns across 7 bases. This CDR3 has 17 amino acids. Germline V CDR1 and CDR2: MGHRA, YSYEKL. The junction had 11 bases not matched to a gene; V was cut back by 3 bases and J by 0 bases. In DNA, the CDR3 is TGCGCCAGCAGCCAGCCCTTCGAGGGAGGGACCTCCTACGAGCAGTACTTC. Translated: CASSQPFEGGTSYEQYF.

There are a few counts of this clone. This chain links TRBV7-9 with TRBJ1-2; maybe TRBD1 (5 bases). V gave up 0 bases and J gave up 7 bases, with 6 bases separating them. Germline V gives CDR1 SEHNR, CDR2 FQNEAQ (reference sequence). This CDR3 region has 12 residues. The CDR3 sequence is CASSLARGGYTF. CDR3 in DNA: TGTGCCAGCAGCTTAGCTAGGGGTGGCTACACCTTC.

This clone was picked up one time. This chain uses TRBV19 with TRBJ1-2; 8 nucleotides match TRBD1. Germline V gene data show CDR1 as LNHDA and CDR2 as SQIVND (reference sequence). The J segment lost 8 bases and the V segment lost 8 bases, leaving 10 bases of the junction unmatched. The CDR3 length is 13 residues. The CDR3 region has the DNA TGTGCCAGTTTGGCGGACAGGGTGGGCGGCTACACCTTC. Translation: CASLADRVGGYTF.